The entry below describes one T cell receptor (beta chain). These data are taken from a study of blood T cells in healthy people across ages. Staff drew 9 to 10 milliliters of peripheral blood from each donor. The use of a sample-barcoded 5' primer and a J-beta primer mix characterized a second PCR of roughly 6 to 11 cycles. From the 5' RACE reads, TCRdb called clonotypes with MiXCR, one entry per CDR3 protein. The profile shows approximately 800,000 distinct CDR3 sequences, about 62% of them singletons. Germline V lookup: CDR1 MNHNS, CDR2 SASEGT. V was cut by 2 bases and J by 6 bases, with 12 bases left in between. The CDR3 spans 14 residues.

Specimen: blood. V and J are TRBV6-1 and TRBJ2-3, with D perhaps being TRBD1 or TRBD2 (6 bases each). This receptor was taken from a young man in good health. The CDR3 region has the DNA TGTGCCAGCAGTGAATGGGGGGCAGGGGATACGCAGTATTTT. Translating gives CASSEWGAGDTQYF.